This passage covers 3 T cell receptor beta chains from one sample sequenced in a study of blood T cell repertoires in COVID-19. Repertoires were generated with immunoSEQ multiplex PCR, while TCRdb's copy carries only in-frame clones and drops some. The sample comprises approximately 76,000 clones, 85% of which are singletons, and roughly 32% rests with the top ten. The sequenced sample was peripheral blood. The receptor source for this set is a woman of 80 years or more with active or convalescent COVID-19.

The chain combines TRBV5-1 with TRBJ2-3, with TRBD1 identical over 11 bases. Per germline, CDR1 SGHRS and CDR2 YFSETQ. Unmatched junction bases numbered 14, after V lost 2 bases and J lost 0 bases. The CDR3 is 20 residues long. The CDR3 nucleotides read TGCGCCAGCAGCTTACAACCGGGACAGGGGGTAGCCCTTAGCACAGATACGCAGTATTTT. Translated, it gives CASSLQPGQGVALSTDTQYF.

The rearrangement uses TRBV7-2 and TRBJ2-1; 8 bases agree with TRBD2. The CDR3 sequence is 14 residues long. With V trimmed by 6 bases and J by 7 bases, 8 bases remained unmatched. Per germline, CDR1 SGHTA and CDR2 FQGNSA. The DNA for the CDR3 is TGTGCCAGCAGTTTTAGCGGGGTGATGAATGAGCAGTTCTTC. This codes for CASSFSGVMNEQFF.

The chain links TRBV9 to TRBJ1-1; D is uncertain. Germline V gene lookup returns CDR1 SGDLS and CDR2 YYNGEE. The germline V and J ends were trimmed by 4 bases and 1 base, with 11 bases remaining between them. This CDR3 region has 14 residues. The CDR3 protein is CASSTGNSNTEAFF. CDR3 nucleotides: TGTGCCAGCAGCACCGGGAATTCGAACACTGAAGCTTTCTTT.